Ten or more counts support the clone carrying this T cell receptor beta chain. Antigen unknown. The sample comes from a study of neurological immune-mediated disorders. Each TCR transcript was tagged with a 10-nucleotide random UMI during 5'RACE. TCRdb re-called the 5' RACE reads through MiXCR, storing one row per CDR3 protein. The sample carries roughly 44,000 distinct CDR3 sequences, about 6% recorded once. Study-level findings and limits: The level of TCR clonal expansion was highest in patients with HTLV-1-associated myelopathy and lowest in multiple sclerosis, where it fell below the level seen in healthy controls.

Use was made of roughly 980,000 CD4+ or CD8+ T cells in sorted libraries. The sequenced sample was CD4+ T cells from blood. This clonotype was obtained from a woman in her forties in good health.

The CDR3 protein is CSARDGETQYF. The CDR3 nucleotides are TGCAGTGCTAGAGATGGAGAGACCCAGTACTTC. The chain links TRBV20-1 to TRBJ2-5, with no clear D. Trimming took off 0 bases at V and 4 bases at J, with 3 bases between the two ends. The V gene's germline CDR1 is DFQATT and CDR2 SNEGSKA (reference sequence). The CDR3 runs to 11 residues.